One sample yielded the 32 T cell receptor beta chains listed below, sequenced in a study of cytomegalovirus exposure and HLA in healthy donors (dated by TCRdb to the late 2010s). Library creation used the immunoSEQ multiplex PCR assay. The multiplex PCR relied on a mix of 60 forward primers for TCR Vbeta segments and 13 reverse primers for TCR Jbeta segments. TCRdb provides this immuneACCESS table in a form limited to in-frame rearrangements. Some clones are lacking; in checked studies, under half of them reflect an unresolved V gene, and why the rest are absent is not known. In this sample the table shows about 100,000 clones, 55% to 80% of which occur a single time. The leading ten clones occupy roughly 4% of the sample. Material: PBMCs. The receptor source for this set is a man aged 40-55 years in good health and CMV-seronegative.

The gene calls are TRBV6-5 and TRBJ1-5, with D perhaps matching TRBD1 (5 bases). CDR3 length: 15 residues. In germline, CDR1 is MNHEY, CDR2 SVGAGI. V was shortened by 6 bases and J by 7 bases, with 19 bases between the two germline ends. CDR3 bases: TGTGCCAGCAGCCGGGCTGGGGCCCTGGGCCAGCCCCAGCATTTT. This sequence encodes CASSRAGALGQPQHF.

This sequence joins TRBV4-1 and TRBJ2-1, with 9 bases that match TRBD2. J gave up 5 bases and V 4 bases, and 12 bases lay outside the gene matches. Germline CDR1 is MGHRA and CDR2 is YSYEKL. The CDR3 is made up of 17 amino acids. CDR3 sequence: CASSRESGGTTHNEQFF. Written as DNA, the CDR3 is TGCGCCAGCAGCCGAGAGAGCGGGGGGACAACTCACAATGAGCAGTTCTTC.

In DNA, the CDR3 is TGTGCCACCAGCAGATTGACAGGGTTCAATGAGCAGTTCTTC. Protein: CATSRLTGFNEQFF. J is TRBJ2-1 and V is TRBV15, with 7 bases identical to TRBD1. Germline CDR1 LNHNV, CDR2 YYDKDF (reference sequence). The length of the CDR3 is 14 residues. Trimming took 2 bases from V and 6 from J; bases not matched to a gene: 4.

The chain uses TRBV29-1 and TRBJ1-2; 9 nucleotides match TRBD1. Germline V gene lookup returns CDR1 SQVTM and CDR2 ANQGSEA. The CDR3 sequence is 13 residues long. Trimming at V came to 6 bases and at J to 2 bases, leaving 4 bases not matched to a gene. The CDR3 sequence is CSVLGQGNYGYTF. CDR3 in DNA: TGCAGCGTACTGGGACAGGGAAACTATGGCTACACCTTC.

This clone has just one count. V usage is TRBV1 and J usage is TRBJ2-3; the DNA was not compared with TRBD2, the D call given in the table. TRBV1 is described as a pseudogene. The CDR3 spans 20 residues. CDR3 in amino acids: CTSSQDLLEERGGLTDTQYF. CDR3 DNA: TGCACCAGCAGCCAAGATCTCTTGGAGGAGCGGGGGGGTCTCACAGATACGCAGTATTTT.

The rearrangement uses TRBV4-1 and TRBJ1-5; 7 bases fit TRBD1. The CDR3 is made up of 15 amino acids. The junction had 5 bases not matched to a gene; V was cut back by 1 base and J by 5 bases. CDR1 is MGHRA and CDR2 is YSYEKL in the germline V gene. DNA of the CDR3: TGCGCCAGCAGCCAAGTTATCCAGGGGGATCAGCCCCAGCATTTT. This encodes CASSQVIQGDQPQHF.

This clone was found a few times. The chain couples TRBV7-2 to TRBJ2-7, with 11 bases aligning to TRBD2. Germline V gene sequence: CDR1 SGHTA, CDR2 FQGNSA. Germline trimming cut 5 bases from V and 2 bases from J; bases unmatched to any gene: 5. The CDR3 is 15 amino acids. CDR3 DNA sequence: TGTGCCAGCAGCCCAAGACTAGCGGGGACCTACGAGCAGTACTTC. Its translation is CASSPRLAGTYEQYF.

The chain employs TRBV19 and TRBJ1-1; TRBD1 matches 8 bases. J gave up 3 bases and V 2 bases, and 8 bases lay outside the gene matches. Germline V gene sequence: CDR1 LNHDA, CDR2 SQIVND (reference sequence). The CDR3 totals 16 residues. The CDR3 DNA reads as TGTGCCAGTAGTATATATGAGACAGGGGTCGACACTGAAGCTTTCTTT. It yields the protein CASSIYETGVDTEAFF.

The chain couples TRBV5-6 to TRBJ2-1; D not resolved. The germline V gene has CDR1 SGHDT and CDR2 YYEEEE. V lost 2 bases and J 2 bases, leaving 8 bases between the germline ends. The CDR3 is made up of 14 amino acids. The CDR3 here is CASSLLLAYNEQFF. CDR3 bases: TGTGCCAGCAGCTTACTTTTGGCCTACAATGAGCAGTTCTTC.

This clone has just one count. CDR3 region: CASSPYNVLTF. CDR3 in DNA: TGTGCCAGCAGCCCGTATAACGTCCTGACTTTC. V usage is TRBV11-2 and J usage is TRBJ2-6, with D uncertain. Per germline, CDR1 SGHAT and CDR2 FQNNGV. The CDR3 length is 11 residues. Between the trimmed V and J ends, which lost 5 bases and 10 bases, there was a span of 6 bases.

The rearrangement uses TRBV7-2 and TRBJ2-5; TRBD2 might be the D (5 bases). Trimming shortened V by 6 bases and J by 9 bases, and 11 bases separated the two germline ends. The germline V gene encodes CDR1 SGHTA and CDR2 FQGNSA. The CDR3 covers 11 residues. The DNA for the CDR3 is TGTGCCAGCAGACGTAAGGAGGCCCAGTACTTC. It translates to CASRRKEAQYF.

The chain is built from TRBV28 and TRBJ2-3; possible D gene TRBD2, 5 bases. Germline V gives CDR1 MDHEN, CDR2 SYDVKM. V was clipped by 3 bases and J by 9 bases, with 13 bases between them. The CDR3 spans 13 residues. Here the CDR3 DNA reads TGTGCCAGCAGTTTCCGGGGTTCGGGCACGCAGTATTTT. It encodes CASSFRGSGTQYF.

In its sample, this clone was seen once. The V gene is TRBV4-3, the J gene TRBJ1-1; 9 bases are a match to TRBD1. Germline lookup yields CDR1 LGHNA and CDR2 YSLEER. The CDR3 is 16 residues long. V was clipped by 4 bases and J by 0 bases; unmatched bases: 6. The CDR3 is CASSLGQGYMNTEAFF. CDR3 DNA sequence: TGCGCCAGCAGCCTGGGACAGGGATACATGAACACTGAAGCTTTCTTT.

The V call is TRBV18, the J call TRBJ2-1, with 8 bases fitting TRBD2. CDR1 is KGHSH, CDR2 LQKENI, per germline. This CDR3 is 15 amino acids long. The V and J ends lost 5 bases and 1 base, in that order; junction bases with no gene match: 4. The CDR3, as DNA: TGTGCCAGCTCAACCGGGACTAGTTCCTACAATGAGCAGTTCTTC. Translating gives CASSTGTSSYNEQFF. Supplemented by reference TRBV18 and TRBJ2-1, the full variable domain reads NAGVMQNPRHLVRRRGQEARLRCSPMKGHSHVYWYRQLPEEGLKFMVYLQKENIIDESGMPKERFSAEFPKEGPSILRIQQVVRGDSAAYFCASSTGTSSYNEQFFGPGTRLTVL.

The CDR3 nucleotides are TGTGCCAGCAGTGAACCCTCATTACGGGGGGGGCCGTACGAGCAGTACTTC. It encodes CASSEPSLRGGPYEQYF. The chain employs TRBV6-1 and TRBJ2-7, with 8 positions matching TRBD2. Trimming at V came to 2 bases and at J to 4 bases, leaving 13 bases not matched to a gene. CDR3 length equals 17 residues. From germline, CDR1 is MNHNS and CDR2 SASEGT.

This rearrangement joins TRBV5-1 to TRBJ2-5; TRBD1 matches 7 bases. This CDR3 spans 15 amino acids. V shed 0 bases, J shed 5 bases, and the junction held 7 bases outside the gene matches. CDR1 SGHRS and CDR2 YFSETQ come from the germline V gene. This CDR3 reads CASSLATGDTETQYF. In DNA form, the CDR3 reads TGCGCCAGCAGCTTGGCAACAGGGGATACTGAGACCCAGTACTTC.

This clone was detected a few times. V and J are TRBV4-1 and TRBJ2-5; 8 bases fit TRBD2. The germline V gene has CDR1 MGHRA and CDR2 YSYEKL. The CDR3 covers 16 residues. Trimming took 0 bases from V and 2 from J; bases not matched to a gene: 5. The CDR3 DNA is TGCGCCAGCAGCCAAGAACAGCGGGGGAGACAAGAGACCCAGTACTTC. Protein product: CASSQEQRGRQETQYF.

The rearrangement uses TRBV11-2 and TRBJ2-2, with a weak D call TRBD1 (5 bases). Germline V lookup: CDR1 SGHAT, CDR2 FQNNGV. The V end lost 4 bases, the J end lost 4 bases, and 10 bases lay between the germline ends. There are 14 residues in the CDR3. The CDR3 loop reads CASSSDRLTGELFF. CDR3 DNA sequence: TGTGCCAGCAGCTCCGACAGACTCACCGGGGAGCTGTTTTTT.

This rearrangement joins TRBV19 to TRBJ1-3; D unclear. With 10 bases removed from V and 2 bases from J, the gap between germline ends came to 18 bases. The CDR3 covers 15 residues. The germline V gene has CDR1 LNHDA and CDR2 SQIVND (reference sequence). The CDR3 bases are TGTGCCACCGAAGGGCGGGTGAATGCTGGAAACACCATATATTTT. Translation gives CATEGRVNAGNTIYF.

This chain joins TRBV4-1 and TRBJ2-7; D possibly corresponds to TRBD1 (6 bases). Germline loops: CDR1 MGHRA, CDR2 YSYEKL. V was cut by 2 bases and J by 4 bases, with 12 bases left in between. The CDR3 loop spans 14 amino acids. CDR3: CASSQWGPQYEQYF. CDR3 DNA: TGCGCCAGCAGCCAATGGGGGCCCCAATACGAGCAGTACTTC.

V and J are TRBV4-2 and TRBJ2-4; 8 bases agree with TRBD1. The junction had 10 bases not matched to a gene; V was cut back by 2 bases and J by 7 bases. The germline gives CDR1 LGHNA, CDR2 YNFKEQ. This CDR3 region has 16 residues. The CDR3 region has the DNA TGTGCCAGCAGCCAATACCCCCTTCGACAGGGGAACATTCAGTACTTC. It specifies CASSQYPLRQGNIQYF.

This clone has a single count. The chain employs TRBV2 and TRBJ2-1; D remains ambiguous. Trimming took off 7 bases at V and 8 bases at J, with 18 bases between the two ends. In germline, CDR1 is SNHLY, CDR2 FYNNEI. The CDR3 is 14 residues long. The CDR3 DNA reads TGTGCCAGCAAAAGGAACCTAGGAGTCGATGAGCAGTTCTTC. Protein product: CASKRNLGVDEQFF. Together with reference TRBV2 and TRBJ2-1, the CDR3 gives the full variable domain: EPEVTQTPSHQVTQMGQEVILRCVPISNHLYFYWYRQILGQKVEFLVSFYNNEISEKSEIFDDQFSVERPDGSNFTLKIRSTKLEDSAMYFCASKRNLGVDEQFFGPGTRLTVL.

This clone has only a few counts. The chain is built from TRBV5-6 and TRBJ1-3; D not resolved. Germline V gene lookup returns CDR1 SGHDT and CDR2 YYEEEE. V lost 4 bases and J 6 bases, leaving 17 bases between the germline ends. This CDR3 has 15 amino acids. The CDR3 DNA is TGTGCCAGCAGCGTGGATGAGGCCCTGCCAAACACCATATATTTT. It is translated as CASSVDEALPNTIYF. Supplemented by reference TRBV5-6 and TRBJ1-3, the full variable domain reads DAGVTQSPTHLIKTRGQQVTLRCSPKSGHDTVSWYQQALGQGPQFIFQYYEEEERQRGNFPDRFSGHQFPNYSSELNVNALLLGDSALYLCASSVDEALPNTIYFGEGSWLTVV.

The chain employs TRBV7-7 and TRBJ2-7; TRBD1 matches at 9 bases. The CDR3 covers 14 residues. Germline CDR1 reads SSHAT; CDR2 reads FNYEAQ (reference sequence). With 6 bases clipped from V and 4 bases from J, the junction kept 7 bases outside the gene matches. Here the CDR3 reads CASSPFDRGYEQYF. The CDR3 DNA is TGTGCCAGCAGTCCGTTCGACAGGGGGTACGAGCAGTACTTC. Filled out from reference TRBV7-7 and TRBJ2-7, the complete variable domain reads GAGVSQSPRYKVTKRGQDVTLRCDPISSHATLYWYQQALGQGPEFLTYFNYEAQPDKSGLPSDRFSAERPEGSISTLTIQRTEQRDSAMYRCASSPFDRGYEQYFGPGTRLTVT.

This clone is a singleton in its sample. J is TRBJ1-2 and V is TRBV5-5; D is unclear. The CDR3 has 12 amino acids. Germline assignment: CDR1 SGHKS and CDR2 YYEKEE (reference sequence). Between the trimmed V and J ends, which lost 7 bases and 3 bases, there was a span of 10 bases. CDR3 residues: CASGSVYYGYTF. The CDR3 DNA reads TGTGCCAGCGGTTCGGTCTACTATGGCTACACCTTC. Full variable domain (outside the CDR3, taken from reference TRBV5-5 and TRBJ1-2): DAGVTQSPTHLIKTRGQQVTLRCSPISGHKSVSWYQQVLGQGPQFIFQYYEKEERGRGNFPDRFSARQFPNYSSELNVNALLLGDSALYLCASGSVYYGYTFGSGTRLTVV.

The rearrangement joins TRBV19 to TRBJ2-7; 11 nucleotides align to TRBD1. The junction had 7 bases not matched to a gene; V was cut back by 6 bases and J by 3 bases. The germline gives CDR1 LNHDA, CDR2 SQIVND (reference sequence). There are 15 residues in the CDR3. The CDR3 DNA sequence: TGTGCCAGTAGCAAGGGACAGGGGGTAGACTACGAGCAGTACTTC. This sequence encodes CASSKGQGVDYEQYF.

V and J are TRBV5-4 and TRBJ2-7; 7 nucleotides match TRBD2. The CDR3 consists of 16 residues. The ends lost 6 bases at V and 2 bases at J; junction bases unmatched: 14. Looked up from germline, CDR1 is SGHNT and CDR2 is YYREEE (reference sequence). CDR3: CASITIERGYTYEQYF. CDR3 in DNA: TGTGCCAGCATCACGATTGAGCGGGGTTATACCTACGAGCAGTACTTC.

The rearrangement links TRBV25-1 to TRBJ2-3, with 7 bases aligning to TRBD1. Trimming took 1 base from V and 0 from J; bases not matched to a gene: 10. The CDR3 covers 18 residues. The germline V gene encodes CDR1 MGHDK and CDR2 SYGVNS. This CDR3 reads CASSEFTGTDTSTDTQYF. Here the CDR3 DNA reads TGTGCCAGCAGTGAATTTACCGGGACAGACACAAGCACAGATACGCAGTATTTT.

The chain links TRBV7-6 to TRBJ2-7; the match to TRBD2 covers 7 bases. Trimming removed 4 bases from V and 2 bases from J; junction bases left unmatched: 8. Germline-derived CDR1 and CDR2 are SGHVS and FNYEAQ. The length of the CDR3 is 15 residues. The CDR3 loop is CASSYGLDGAYEQYF. CDR3 sequence (DNA): TGTGCCAGCAGCTATGGACTAGACGGGGCCTACGAGCAGTACTTC.

This clone was seen a handful of times. The genes are TRBV5-1 and TRBJ2-7; tentative D call: TRBD2 (6 bases). Trimming shortened V by 5 bases and J by 0 bases, and 6 bases separated the two germline ends. Germline assignment: CDR1 SGHRS and CDR2 YFSETQ. The length of the CDR3 is 12 residues. This chain's CDR3 is CASRGGSYEQYF. In DNA, the CDR3 is TGCGCCAGCAGGGGGGGCTCCTACGAGCAGTACTTC.

About this clone: The conserved phenylalanine or tryptophan is not found at the CDR3 terminus, so this likely reflects a read error. The chain links TRBV12-5 to TRBJ1-1; 8 bases align to TRBD1. Germline CDR1 LGHNT, CDR2 FRNRAP. V was clipped by 4 bases and J by 1 base; unmatched bases: 11. The CDR3 totals 17 residues. CDR3 residues: CASGSSWQGAQNTEAFV. The CDR3 bases are TGTGCTAGTGGTTCTTCGTGGCAGGGGGCCCAGAACACTGAAGCTTTCGTT.

Only a few counts were recorded for this clone. V is TRBV10-3 and J is TRBJ1-1; D not resolved. V was cut by 10 bases and J by 1 base, with 10 bases left in between. CDR1 is ENHRY, CDR2 SYGVKD, per germline. The CDR3 loop spans 12 amino acids. CDR3 sequence: CATGGGNTEAFF. CDR3 coding DNA: TGTGCCACCGGAGGCGGGAACACTGAAGCTTTCTTT.